These 31 T cell receptor beta chains came from one sample sequenced in a study of siplizumab effects on memory and regulatory T cells. The protocol was immunoSEQ multiplex PCR, while the TCRdb copy is restricted to in-frame clones and leaves out a portion. Of over 95,000 clones detected, just under 95% appear once; the ten largest clones hold roughly 0.15%. Sequencing used non-Treg CD4+ T cells sorted from blood. These receptors originate from a human donor in good health.

The rearrangement joins TRBV7-3 to TRBJ1-3, with TRBD1 as a possible D gene (6 bases). The germline V gene encodes CDR1 SGHTA and CDR2 FQGTGA. This CDR3 is built from 16 residues. The V and J ends lost 0 bases and 2 bases respectively, with 11 bases between them. CDR3 amino acids: CASSLTGGGPGNTIYF. The CDR3 DNA sequence: TGTGCCAGCAGCTTAACGGGAGGGGGTCCTGGAAACACCATATATTTT.

The V call is TRBV2, the J call TRBJ2-7; 8 bases line up with TRBD2. The CDR3 covers 13 residues. Trimming at V came to 8 bases and at J to 6 bases, leaving 9 bases not matched to a gene. CDR1 and CDR2 from the germline V gene are SNHLY and FYNNEI. The CDR3 sequence is CASVLERGSEQYF. Here the CDR3 DNA reads TGTGCCAGCGTTTTGGAGCGGGGGAGCGAGCAGTACTTC.

The gene calls are TRBV10-3 and TRBJ2-4; 8 bases fit TRBD1. Germline V gene data show CDR1 as ENHRY and CDR2 as SYGVKD. The CDR3 is 12 residues long. V gave up 9 bases and J gave up 7 bases; unmatched junction bases: 5. The CDR3 loop is CAIAWTGNIQYF. CDR3 nucleotides: TGTGCCATAGCTTGGACAGGGAACATTCAGTACTTC.

The CDR3: CASSHTGLATDTQYF. The CDR3 nucleotides read TGTGCCAGCAGCCATACAGGGCTGGCCACAGATACGCAGTATTTT. This chain links TRBV7-9 with TRBJ2-3; maybe TRBD1 (6 bases). Germline V gene sequence: CDR1 SEHNR, CDR2 FQNEAQ (reference sequence). With 5 bases removed from V and 2 bases from J, the gap between germline ends came to 14 bases. CDR3 length: 15 amino acids.

V is TRBV13 and J is TRBJ2-5; TRBD2 agrees at 11 bases. V gave up 5 bases and J gave up 2 bases; unmatched junction bases: 4. Per the germline V gene, CDR1 is PRHDT and CDR2 is FYEKMQ (reference sequence). There are 15 residues in the CDR3. In nucleotides, the CDR3 is TGTGCCAGCAGCGTCCGACTAGCGGGGCAAGAGACCCAGTACTTC. Translation: CASSVRLAGQETQYF.

J is TRBJ2-6 and V is TRBV9, with D unresolved. The CDR3 consists of 15 residues. The germline CDR1 and CDR2 sequences are SGDLS and YYNGEE. Deletions cut 0 bases from V and 0 bases from J, with 4 bases between. The DNA of the CDR3 is TGTGCCAGCAGCGTAGGCAGCTCTGGGGCCAACGTCCTGACTTTC. Protein product: CASSVGSSGANVLTF.

The count of this clone is one. This sequence joins TRBV15 and TRBJ1-2; no reliable D call. This CDR3 comprises 13 residues. Germline-derived CDR1 and CDR2 are LNHNV and YYDKDF (reference sequence). Between the trimmed V and J ends, which lost 0 bases and 8 bases, there was a span of 10 bases. As DNA, the CDR3 is TGTGCCACCAGCAGAGACCCGGGCGAGGGCTACACCTTC. Protein: CATSRDPGEGYTF.

This chain links TRBV2 with TRBJ2-1; D is perhaps TRBD1 (6 bases). In germline, CDR1 is SNHLY, CDR2 FYNNEI. This CDR3 is 16 amino acids long. With 5 bases removed from V and 6 bases from J, the gap between germline ends came to 20 bases. The CDR3 sequence: CASSYLQGPPPNEQFF. The CDR3 DNA reads as TGTGCCAGCAGTTACCTACAGGGCCCCCCTCCCAATGAGCAGTTCTTC.

The chain is built from TRBV27 and TRBJ2-3, with D perhaps assigned TRBD1 or TRBD2 (5 bases each). The CDR3 spans 17 residues. V lost 6 bases and J 0 bases, leaving 19 bases between the germline ends. Germline lookup yields CDR1 MNHEY and CDR2 SMNVEV (reference sequence). CDR3 nucleotide sequence: TGTGCCAGCAGCCGGAACGAGGGACCGACCAGCACAGATACGCAGTATTTT. It translates to CASSRNEGPTSTDTQYF.

J is TRBJ1-1 and V is TRBV6-6; the D gene is possibly TRBD1 (5 bases). This CDR3 spans 16 amino acids. Germline values: CDR1 MNHNY, CDR2 SVGAGI (reference sequence). V lost 0 bases to trimming and J lost 4 bases, with 15 bases between them. CDR3 region: CASSYSRGAGGTEAFF. The CDR3 nucleotides read TGTGCCAGCAGTTACTCGAGGGGCGCGGGTGGCACTGAAGCTTTCTTT.

This chain connects TRBV11-3 to TRBJ2-7; D uncertain. From germline, CDR1 is SGHNT and CDR2 YENEEA. Trimming cost V 0 bases and J 7 bases, with 7 bases left between them. This CDR3 is 12 amino acids long. Here the CDR3 DNA reads TGTGCCAGCAGCTTAGATCGTGGGGAGCAGTACTTC. Translation: CASSLDRGEQYF.

The rearrangement uses TRBV6-5 and TRBJ1-4, with a weak D call TRBD1 (5 bases). CDR3 length: 15 amino acids. Germline CDR1 MNHEY, CDR2 SVGAGI. Trimming stripped 6 bases from V and 7 bases from J, with 18 bases between. CDR3 in DNA: TGTGCCAGCAGGACGAGAGAGGGGCGAGGTGAAAAACTGTTTTTT. It encodes CASRTREGRGEKLFF.

This clone has only one observation. The rearrangement joins TRBV28 to TRBJ1-6; 9 bases match TRBD1. Trimming removed 6 bases from V and 7 bases from J; junction bases left unmatched: 7. Per germline, CDR1 MDHEN and CDR2 SYDVKM. The CDR3 spans 15 residues. CDR3 DNA sequence: TGTGCCAGCAGCTTAGGGGACAGGGACAATTCACCCCTCCACTTT. Translation: CASSLGDRDNSPLHF.

This clone was recorded only once. The chain is built from TRBV28 and TRBJ1-2, with TRBD1 as a possible D gene (6 bases). V was pared by 2 bases and J by 13 bases, with 23 bases between. This CDR3 comprises 15 residues. Germline CDR1 reads MDHEN; CDR2 reads SYDVKM. CDR3 protein: CASSLTDLTGRAVTF. CDR3 bases: TGTGCCAGCAGTTTAACGGACCTAACAGGGCGCGCAGTCACCTTC.

The chain couples TRBV5-4 to TRBJ2-3; D unresolved. The CDR3 runs to 14 residues. Germline V gene sequence: CDR1 SGHNT, CDR2 YYREEE (reference sequence). The V end was cut by 0 bases, the J end by 2 bases, with 7 bases between. The chain's CDR3 is CASSLALPTDTQYF. The DNA for the CDR3 is TGTGCCAGCAGCTTGGCCCTTCCCACAGATACGCAGTATTTT.

This chain uses TRBV11-2 with TRBJ1-1; possibly TRBD1 for D (5 bases). CDR1 is SGHAT, CDR2 FQNNGV, per germline. Trimming shortened V by 4 bases and J by 1 base, and 22 bases separated the two germline ends. This CDR3 region has 18 residues. The CDR3 reads CASSSRAPQGDSNTEAFF. In nucleotides, the CDR3 is TGTGCCAGCAGCTCTAGAGCGCCGCAGGGAGATTCGAACACTGAAGCTTTCTTT.

This clone appeared once. CDR3 coding DNA: TGCGCCAGCAGCCAAGATCCGGGGGTTCAGCCCCAGCATTTT. Its translation is CASSQDPGVQPQHF. The V gene is TRBV4-3, the J gene TRBJ1-5, with D possibly TRBD1 on 5 matching bases. Germline CDR1 and CDR2: LGHNA and YSLEER. Trimming left V 0 bases short and J 6 bases short, with 9 bases between. This CDR3 is built from 14 residues.

The chain joins TRBV5-4 to TRBJ2-6, with unresolved D. The CDR3 is 14 amino acids. Germline V gene sequence: CDR1 SGHNT, CDR2 YYREEE (reference sequence). V was trimmed by 1 base and J by 4 bases, leaving 6 bases between them. The chain's CDR3 is CASSLRSGANVLTF. The CDR3 nucleotides read TGTGCCAGCAGCTTGCGCTCGGGGGCCAACGTCCTGACTTTC.

There are a few counts of this clone. The V gene is TRBV12-1, the J gene TRBJ1-3. TRBV12-1 is listed as a pseudogene. The CDR3 spans 14 residues. The CDR3 is CASSCGGTGNTIYF. The CDR3 DNA follows: TGTGCCAGCAGCTGCGGGGGGACTGGAAACACCATATATTTT.

As DNA, the CDR3 is TGTGCCAGCAGCTCTTATTTTGGACAGAGATACTCCTATAATTCACCCCTCCACTTT. It translates to CASSSYFGQRYSYNSPLHF. The chain is built from TRBV7-9 and TRBJ1-6; a weak D match, TRBD1 (6 bases). V lost 4 bases, J lost 0 bases, and 19 bases lay in between. The CDR3 is 19 residues long. In germline, CDR1 is SEHNR, CDR2 FQNEAQ (reference sequence).

This chain uses TRBV1 with TRBJ1-6; the D segment call TRBD1 is taken from the table without a DNA check. TRBV1 is designated a pseudogene. The CDR3 sequence is 18 residues long. In nucleotides, the CDR3 is TGCACCAGCAGCCAGTCAACTTCCGACAGGCGGCCGAATTCACCCCTCCACTTT. Amino acid sequence: CTSSQSTSDRRPNSPLHF.

A word on this clone: Other DNA sequences from this sample encode an identical CDR3 as well. V is TRBV5-1 and J is TRBJ2-1, with 8 positions matching TRBD2. Trimming took 4 bases from V and 1 from J; bases not matched to a gene: 4. CDR3 length equals 15 residues. Germline V gene sequence: CDR1 SGHRS, CDR2 YFSETQ. CDR3 region: CASSLSGGSYNEQFF. The CDR3 bases are TGCGCCAGCAGCCTCAGCGGGGGTTCCTACAATGAGCAGTTCTTC.

V usage is TRBV5-4 and J usage is TRBJ1-4; 8 bases line up with TRBD1. V shed 2 bases and J 8 bases; nucleotides not matched to a gene: 11. The CDR3 totals 16 residues. CDR1 and CDR2 (germline): SGHNT, YYREEE (reference sequence). This chain's CDR3 is CASSFGTGTGREKLFF. The CDR3, as DNA: TGTGCCAGCAGCTTTGGGACCGGGACAGGAAGAGAAAAACTGTTTTTT.

In this sample, this clone turned up once. The V gene is TRBV27, the J gene TRBJ1-1, with 7 bases matching TRBD1. Germline V gives CDR1 MNHEY, CDR2 SMNVEV (reference sequence). The V gene end was trimmed by 0 bases and the J gene end by 4 bases; junction bases not matched to a gene: 11. The CDR3 is 17 amino acids. Here the CDR3 DNA reads TGTGCCAGCAGTTTATCGATGGGCCAGGGGGGAGGCACTGAAGCTTTCTTT. This translates into CASSLSMGQGGGTEAFF.

The V and J genes are TRBV7-3 and TRBJ1-1, with 7 bases fitting TRBD1. Germline assignment: CDR1 SGHTA and CDR2 FQGTGA. V trimming: 2 bases; J trimming: 3 bases; junction bases outside the gene matches: 0. The CDR3 contains 13 residues. The CDR3 sequence: CASSLDRDTEAFF. DNA for the CDR3: TGTGCCAGCAGCTTAGACAGGGACACTGAAGCTTTCTTT.

The chain recombines TRBV2 with TRBJ1-6; tentatively, D is TRBD1 (5 bases). The germline V and J ends were trimmed by 5 bases and 7 bases, with 9 bases remaining between them. The V gene's germline CDR1 is SNHLY and CDR2 FYNNEI. The CDR3 runs to 13 residues. The chain's CDR3 is CASSLDRNSPLHF. The CDR3, as DNA: TGTGCCAGCAGTTTAGACAGAAATTCACCCCTCCACTTT.

The chain links TRBV5-4 to TRBJ2-2; D remains unclear. This CDR3 comprises 14 residues. With 3 bases removed from V and 2 bases from J, the gap between germline ends came to 8 bases. Germline lookup yields CDR1 SGHNT and CDR2 YYREEE (reference sequence). CDR3 sequence: CASSSALNTGELFF. Here the CDR3 DNA reads TGTGCCAGCAGCTCGGCACTAAACACCGGGGAGCTGTTTTTT. The variable domain in full, completed from reference TRBV5-4 and TRBJ2-2, reads ETGVTQSPTHLIKTRGQQVTLRCSSQSGHNTVSWYQQALGQGPQFIFQYYREEENGRGNFPPRFSGLQFPNYSSELNVNALELDDSALYLCASSSALNTGELFFGEGSRLTVL.

The chain has TRBV4-2 and TRBJ2-2; 8 bases match TRBD1. The CDR3 covers 19 residues. CDR1 is LGHNA and CDR2 is YNFKEQ in the germline V gene. J was trimmed by 0 bases and V by 0 bases; bases with no gene match: 9. The CDR3 here is CASSQDPGQVTANTGELFF. Here the CDR3 DNA reads TGTGCCAGCAGCCAAGATCCGGGACAGGTTACCGCGAACACCGGGGAGCTGTTTTTT.

This clone turned up a few times. This chain connects TRBV7-2 to TRBJ1-2, with D unclear. V gave up 5 bases and J gave up 7 bases, with 17 bases separating them. The CDR3 sequence is 14 residues long. Germline V gene sequence: CDR1 SGHTA, CDR2 FQGNSA. The CDR3 region is CASSRPLGKGGYTF. The CDR3, as DNA: TGTGCCAGCAGCCGGCCGCTGGGGAAGGGTGGCTACACCTTC.

The gene calls are TRBV7-2 and TRBJ1-1; TRBD1 agrees at 7 bases. Germline loops: CDR1 SGHTA, CDR2 FQGNSA. V shed 1 base and J 0 bases; nucleotides not matched to a gene: 5. The CDR3 extends over 16 amino acids. CDR3 DNA sequence: TGTGCCAGCAGCTTAGTCGCAGGGGGGATGAACACTGAAGCTTTCTTT. Its translation is CASSLVAGGMNTEAFF.

This chain uses TRBV9 with TRBJ2-2, with 7 bases that match TRBD1. Germline trimming cut 3 bases from V and 1 base from J; bases unmatched to any gene: 6. The CDR3 is 16 residues long. CDR1 SGDLS and CDR2 YYNGEE come from the germline V gene. The CDR3 bases are TGTGCCAGCAGCGGACCCGGGACAGAGAACACCGGGGAGCTGTTTTTT. Its protein is CASSGPGTENTGELFF.